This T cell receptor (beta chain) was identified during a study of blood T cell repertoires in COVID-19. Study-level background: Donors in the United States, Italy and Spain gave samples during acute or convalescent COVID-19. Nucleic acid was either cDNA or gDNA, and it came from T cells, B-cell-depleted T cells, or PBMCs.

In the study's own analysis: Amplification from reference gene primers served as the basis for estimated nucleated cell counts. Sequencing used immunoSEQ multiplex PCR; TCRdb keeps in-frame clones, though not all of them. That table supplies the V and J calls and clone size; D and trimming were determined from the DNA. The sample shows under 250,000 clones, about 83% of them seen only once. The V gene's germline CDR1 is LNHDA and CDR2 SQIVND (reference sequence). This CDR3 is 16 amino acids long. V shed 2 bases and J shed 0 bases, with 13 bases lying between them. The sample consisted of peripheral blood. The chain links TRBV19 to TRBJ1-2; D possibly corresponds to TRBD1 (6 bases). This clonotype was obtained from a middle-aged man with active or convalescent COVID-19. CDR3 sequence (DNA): TGTGCCAGTAGTATATGGGGCAGGGGCCCTAACTATGGCTACACCTTC. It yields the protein CASSIWGRGPNYGYTF.